This T cell receptor beta chain was retrieved from a study of CD8 T cells in cerebrospinal fluid in Alzheimer's disease (dated by TCRdb to the early 2020s). About the investigation overall: The study used two single-cell methods, plate-based nested PCR sequencing and droplet-based sequencing, to evaluate clonal expansion of CSF T cells. CSF gene-expression analysis, which included Parkinson's disease patients, covered approximately 24 samples in total. In the droplet-based CSF analysis comparing patients with controls, some 10 healthy controls (around 11,000 cells) and some 10 patients with MCI or Alzheimer's disease (more than 9,500 cells) were included. The study examined whether cerebrospinal fluid from healthy elderly individuals and from patients with neurodegenerative disease contained clonally expanded T cells. Results and caveats for the whole study, not just this receptor: Only samples with detectable clones (about 11 healthy, 5 MCI, 5 AD, 6 PD) were included in the overall clonality comparison. In pooled data, a highly expanded clone (at least 3% of TCRs) was found in 1 of 10 healthy subjects versus most of the 6 Alzheimer's patients. A higher percentage of TCRs was made up by the largest CSF clone in patients with MCI or Alzheimer's disease than in controls. The EBV-specific clones were neither the most highly expanded clones nor enriched among patients. It was cautioned by the authors that a causal link between EBV and Alzheimer's disease is not established by the detection of EBV-specific TCRs in CSF.

Acute infectious disease was absent in all participants, and all participants were in good physical condition. Live CSF cells for droplet-based sequencing were sorted with a live/dead marker. CSF was obtained by lumbar puncture, and immune cells were pelleted by centrifugation at 300g. CSF samples were inspected for red blood cells, and any blood-contaminated sample was excluded. CSF cells were cryopreserved by placing the cells in freezing medium, freezing the cells overnight at -80 degrees C, and then storing the cells in liquid nitrogen. Before analysis, CSF samples were stored for less than seven months. This clonotype is large (0.1 to 1%) by frequency; its count is not recorded. It has no known antigen specificity. The germline V gene yields SGHRS for CDR1 and YFSETQ for CDR2. The CDR3, cysteine through phenylalanine, is 13 amino acids long. This entry has no DNA. The library was obtained by 10x single-cell sequencing. CSF cells were profiled with 10X Genomics single-cell V(D)J and 5' gene-expression libraries. CSF single-cell TCR libraries were sequenced on an Illumina NextSeq550. Concerning the study's data processing: V(D)J reads were aligned to the vdj-GRCh38 alts ensemble 2.0.0 reference and processed with the Cell Ranger vdj pipeline. Cell barcodes sharing the same set of productive CDR3 nucleotide sequences were defined as clonotypes. To link clonality with transcriptional profiles, clonotype information was added to the Seurat v3.0 gene-expression metadata. Exclusion was applied to CSF cells with more than 1,800 genes, more than 7,500 UMIs or more than 10% mitochondrial reads. CDR3-beta sequences were compared against VDJdb to identify TCRs with known antigen specificity. Network analysis of clone sharing used the R package qgraph and included only TCRs with complete alpha and beta chains. Following TCRdb reprocessing, every CDR3 protein sequence forms one entry, and DNA is not provided. The V and J calls here are based on TCRdb, not the publication. The sample's table covers about 1,500 distinct CDR3 sequences. The top ten clones comprise 8% to 13% of the sample.

Source material: cerebrospinal fluid. The receptor was isolated from a human donor in good health. The rearrangement joined TRBV5-1 to TRBJ2-2; lacking DNA, the TRBD1 call made by TCRdb goes unchecked. Here the CDR3 is given as CASIRQGTGELFF.